This entry lists 29 T cell receptor beta chains sequenced from one sample in a study of cytomegalovirus exposure and HLA in healthy donors. Clones were sequenced by immunoSEQ multiplex PCR, and TCRdb holds only the in-frame ones, with some missing. The profile covers under 200,000 clones, with around nine tenths appearing a single time and 2% to 2.5% taken by the ten largest. The sample was PBMCs. Receptors originate from a woman between 18 and 30 years old in good health and CMV-seronegative.

The chain has TRBV13 and TRBJ2-7; TRBD2 agrees at 8 bases. The germline V gene encodes CDR1 PRHDT and CDR2 FYEKMQ (reference sequence). After removal of 0 bases from V and 3 bases from J, the junction contained 4 bases not matched to a gene. The length of the CDR3 is 15 residues. The CDR3 reads CASSLGAGLGYEQYF. The CDR3 coding sequence is TGTGCCAGCAGCTTAGGGGCGGGACTAGGCTACGAGCAGTACTTC.

Concerning this clone itself: Other DNA sequences in this sample translate to the same CDR3. The V and J genes are TRBV5-1 and TRBJ1-1; perhaps TRBD1 as D (5 bases). The CDR3 loop spans 15 amino acids. Germline V gene lookup returns CDR1 SGHRS and CDR2 YFSETQ. Trimming took off 0 bases at V and 5 bases at J, with 14 bases between the two ends. The CDR3 sequence: CASSLGQGGRTEAFF. Written as DNA, the CDR3 is TGCGCCAGCAGCTTGGGGCAGGGAGGAAGGACTGAAGCTTTCTTT.

CDR3 nucleotide sequence: TGTGCCAGCTCATCCGGACTGTACACAGATACGCAGTATTTT. Its translation is CASSSGLYTDTQYF. The rearrangement links TRBV18 to TRBJ2-3; possibly TRBD2 for D (5 bases). V shed 5 bases and J shed 2 bases, with 11 bases lying between them. The CDR3 extends over 14 amino acids. Germline values: CDR1 KGHSH, CDR2 LQKENI.

The genes are TRBV2 and TRBJ1-2; 8 positions agree with TRBD1. Germline trimming cut 7 bases from V and 6 bases from J; bases unmatched to any gene: 7. CDR3 length: 13 amino acids. CDR1 and CDR2 from the germline V gene are SNHLY and FYNNEI. In DNA, the CDR3 is TGTGCCAGCATCCTGGACAGGGAAGATGGCTACACCTTC. This codes for CASILDREDGYTF. The whole variable domain, filled in from reference TRBV2 and TRBJ1-2, reads EPEVTQTPSHQVTQMGQEVILRCVPISNHLYFYWYRQILGQKVEFLVSFYNNEISEKSEIFDDQFSVERPDGSNFTLKIRSTKLEDSAMYFCASILDREDGYTFGSGTRLTVV.

The chain uses TRBV6-5 and TRBJ2-7; tentative D call: TRBD2 (5 bases). This CDR3 has 16 residues. V was clipped by 0 bases and J by 4 bases, with 16 bases between them. Germline V gene sequence: CDR1 MNHEY, CDR2 SVGAGI. Here the CDR3 reads CASSYSLSGIGYEQYF. In DNA, the CDR3 is TGTGCCAGCAGTTACTCGTTATCGGGGATCGGATACGAGCAGTACTTC.

The chain couples TRBV2 to TRBJ1-5; TRBD1 agrees at 10 bases. This CDR3 comprises 19 residues. Germline CDR1 reads SNHLY; CDR2 reads FYNNEI. The ends lost 2 bases at V and 7 bases at J; junction bases unmatched: 17. CDR3: CASSERGPRGQGRGQPQHF. CDR3 DNA sequence: TGTGCCAGCAGTGAAAGGGGGCCCCGGGGACAGGGGAGGGGGCAGCCCCAGCATTTT. Drawing the rest from reference TRBV2 and TRBJ1-5, the complete variable domain is EPEVTQTPSHQVTQMGQEVILRCVPISNHLYFYWYRQILGQKVEFLVSFYNNEISEKSEIFDDQFSVERPDGSNFTLKIRSTKLEDSAMYFCASSERGPRGQGRGQPQHFGDGTRLSIL.

The chain employs TRBV4-3 and TRBJ2-2; 9 nucleotides line up with TRBD2. CDR3 length equals 16 residues. Germline V gene data show CDR1 as LGHNA and CDR2 as YSLEER. Trimming took 4 bases from V and 1 from J; bases not matched to a gene: 4. CDR3 sequence reads: CASSLQTSGNTGELFF. In DNA form, the CDR3 reads TGCGCCAGCAGCCTTCAGACTAGCGGGAACACCGGGGAGCTGTTTTTT.

The rearrangement uses TRBV9 and TRBJ2-1, with TRBD1 matching over 8 bases. This CDR3 is built from 19 residues. Germline loops: CDR1 SGDLS, CDR2 YYNGEE. After removal of 3 bases from V and 0 bases from J, the junction contained 14 bases not matched to a gene. The CDR3 region is CASSGLGRGQNSSYNEQFF. In DNA form, the CDR3 reads TGTGCCAGCAGCGGGTTGGGCAGGGGGCAGAATAGCTCCTACAATGAGCAGTTCTTC.

J is TRBJ2-1 and V is TRBV2; TRBD2 matches 11 bases. V was clipped by 4 bases and J by 3 bases; unmatched bases: 2. Germline V gene sequence: CDR1 SNHLY, CDR2 FYNNEI. The CDR3 sequence is 15 residues long. The CDR3 DNA sequence: TGTGCCAGCAGTGGACTAGCGGGATTCTACAATGAGCAGTTCTTC. Translation gives CASSGLAGFYNEQFF.

The chain links TRBV5-6 to TRBJ1-1, with D uncertain. CDR3 length: 13 residues. Germline V gene data show CDR1 as SGHDT and CDR2 as YYEEEE. The V end was cut by 6 bases, the J end by 3 bases, with 12 bases between. CDR3 in amino acids: CASNFGSDTEAFF. Written as DNA, the CDR3 is TGTGCCAGCAACTTTGGGAGTGACACTGAAGCTTTCTTT.

The chain uses TRBV9 and TRBJ2-7; the D is unclear. The CDR3 totals 13 residues. Germline V CDR1 and CDR2: SGDLS, YYNGEE. V lost 1 base, J lost 5 bases, and 10 bases lay in between. CDR3 residues: CASSVTLLDEQYF. As DNA, the CDR3 is TGTGCCAGCAGCGTAACCCTCCTAGACGAGCAGTACTTC. Full variable domain (missing parts from reference TRBV9 and TRBJ2-7): DSGVTQTPKHLITATGQRVTLRCSPRSGDLSVYWYQQSLDQGLQFLIQYYNGEERAKGNILERFSAQQFPDLHSELNLSSLELGDSALYFCASSVTLLDEQYFGPGTRLTVT.

This clone is a singleton in its sample. J is TRBJ2-7 and V is TRBV6-1; 7 bases are shared with TRBD2. Germline assignment: CDR1 MNHNS and CDR2 SASEGT. This CDR3 contains 15 residues. After removal of 5 bases from V and 2 bases from J, the junction contained 9 bases not matched to a gene. The CDR3 coding sequence is TGTGCCAGCAGTTTATTGACTAGCTCTCCCTACGAGCAGTACTTC. The encoded protein is CASSLLTSSPYEQYF.

The V call is TRBV7-2, the J call TRBJ2-1; 12 bases line up with TRBD2. In germline, CDR1 is SGHTA, CDR2 FQGNSA. This CDR3 comprises 17 residues. V was pared by 1 base and J by 5 bases, with 6 bases of the junction left unmatched. The CDR3 DNA is TGTGCCAGCAGCTTAGTATTTGGACTAGCGGGGCACAATGAGCAGTTCTTC. This gives the protein CASSLVFGLAGHNEQFF.

To note about this clone: Other DNA sequences from this sample encode an identical CDR3 as well. The CDR3 loop is CASSLAAGGNTIYF. The DNA for the CDR3 is TGTGCCAGCAGCTTAGCGGCGGGGGGAAACACCATATATTTT. The V gene is TRBV7-2, the J gene TRBJ1-3; D uncertain. Germline CDR1 reads SGHTA; CDR2 reads FQGNSA. This CDR3 has 14 residues. The V and J ends lost 0 bases and 4 bases respectively, with 7 bases between them.

The gene calls are TRBV7-2 and TRBJ1-5; D unresolved. Trimming stripped 2 bases from V and 6 bases from J, with 11 bases between. Germline V gene lookup returns CDR1 SGHTA and CDR2 FQGNSA. CDR3 size: 14 residues. CDR3 DNA sequence: TGTGCCAGCAGCTTATATGGGTCGGGTCAGCCCCAGCATTTT. It translates to CASSLYGSGQPQHF. The full variable domain, in which reference TRBV7-2 and TRBJ1-5 provide the parts outside the CDR3, is GAGVSQSPSNKVTEKGKDVELRCDPISGHTALYWYRQSLGQGLEFLIYFQGNSAPDKSGLPSDRFSAERTGGSVSTLTIQRTQQEDSAVYLCASSLYGSGQPQHFGDGTRLSIL.

The chain combines TRBV4-1 with TRBJ2-7; tentatively, D is TRBD2 (6 bases). Germline CDR1 MGHRA, CDR2 YSYEKL. V was trimmed by 0 bases and J by 7 bases, leaving 22 bases between them. There are 17 residues in the CDR3. CDR3 sequence: CASSQDSVGAGSREQYF. The DNA for the CDR3 is TGCGCCAGCAGCCAAGATAGCGTCGGGGCGGGGTCGAGGGAGCAGTACTTC.

The genes are TRBV5-1 and TRBJ2-1; TRBD2 matches at 12 bases. CDR1 is SGHRS, CDR2 YFSETQ, per germline. V shed 0 bases and J 2 bases; nucleotides not matched to a gene: 6. This CDR3 comprises 18 residues. The CDR3: CASSLVTSGSNTYNEQFF. CDR3 in DNA: TGCGCCAGCAGCTTGGTGACTAGCGGGAGTAATACCTACAATGAGCAGTTCTTC.

Only one count was recorded for this clone. In nucleotides, the CDR3 is TGTGCCAGCACAGGGGGTTACGAGCAGTACTTC. Encoded protein: CASTGGYEQYF. The J gene is TRBJ2-7, the V gene TRBV6-1; 7 bases match TRBD1. The CDR3 sequence is 11 residues long. Germline loops: CDR1 MNHNS, CDR2 SASEGT. V was pared by 7 bases and J by 4 bases, with 1 base of the junction left unmatched.

This rearrangement joins TRBV9 to TRBJ2-5; a weak D match, TRBD1 (5 bases). The CDR3 totals 17 residues. Germline V gene lookup returns CDR1 SGDLS and CDR2 YYNGEE. Deletions cut 1 base from V and 2 bases from J, with 18 bases between. This CDR3 is CASSVRGSASRQETQYF. The CDR3 DNA reads TGTGCCAGCAGCGTAAGGGGCTCGGCCTCGAGGCAAGAGACCCAGTACTTC.

This clone was detected a few times. J is TRBJ1-2 and V is TRBV6-5; 8 nucleotides line up with TRBD1. Trimming cost V 5 bases and J 5 bases; bases outside gene matches: 4. The CDR3 has 13 residues. Germline V gene sequence: CDR1 MNHEY, CDR2 SVGAGI. The chain's CDR3 is CASSPDRGYGYTF. The DNA for the CDR3 is TGTGCCAGCAGTCCCGACAGGGGTTATGGCTACACCTTC.

This chain joins TRBV6-5 and TRBJ1-6; D perhaps matches TRBD1 (5 bases). Trimming stripped 5 bases from V and 8 bases from J, with 10 bases between. The CDR3 contains 13 residues. Germline values: CDR1 MNHEY, CDR2 SVGAGI. CDR3 in DNA: TGTGCCAGCAGTGCAGGGTCACATTCACCCCTCCACTTT. Protein: CASSAGSHSPLHF.

The chain has TRBV9 and TRBJ1-4, with D possibly matching TRBD1 (5 bases). The V end lost 4 bases, the J end lost 3 bases, and 10 bases lay between the germline ends. The CDR3 totals 14 residues. Germline V lookup: CDR1 SGDLS, CDR2 YYNGEE. The CDR3 protein is CASSFDSSNEKLFF. Written as DNA, the CDR3 is TGTGCCAGCAGCTTCGACAGTTCTAATGAAAAACTGTTTTTT.

The chain uses TRBV5-1 and TRBJ2-6, with TRBD1 identical over 7 bases. Germline CDR1 reads SGHRS; CDR2 reads YFSETQ. The CDR3 runs 14 residues. With V trimmed by 4 bases and J by 12 bases, 10 bases remained unmatched. The CDR3 protein is CASSTRQGPVVLTF. The DNA of the CDR3 is TGCGCCAGCAGCACCCGACAGGGACCAGTCGTCCTGACTTTC.

J is TRBJ1-1 and V is TRBV6-6, with D unresolved. Germline-derived CDR1 and CDR2 are MNHNY and SVGAGI (reference sequence). The V and J ends lost 8 bases and 2 bases respectively, with 3 bases between them. The CDR3 length is 10 residues. The CDR3 DNA reads as TGTGCCAGCCTAAACACTGAAGCTTTCTTT. Protein product: CASLNTEAFF.

V gene TRBV4-1 combines with J gene TRBJ1-5; TRBD1 matches at 8 bases. After removal of 4 bases from V and 10 bases from J, the junction contained 9 bases not matched to a gene. Germline CDR1 MGHRA, CDR2 YSYEKL. The CDR3 runs 14 residues. Written as DNA, the CDR3 is TGCGCCAGCAGCCCGCGACAGGGGAAAGAACCCCAGCATTTT. Its protein product is CASSPRQGKEPQHF.

The chain has TRBV21-1 and TRBJ1-2. TRBV21-1 is flagged as a pseudogene. The CDR3 totals 16 residues. The CDR3, as DNA: TGTGCCAGCAGCCCGCCGGAGGGGGGGATAACCTATGGCTACACCTTC. Its translation: CASSPPEGGITYGYTF.

This chain uses TRBV6-5 with TRBJ1-5; a possible D gene is TRBD1 (6 bases). The CDR3 is made up of 14 amino acids. With 3 bases removed from V and 7 bases from J, the gap between germline ends came to 13 bases. The germline V gene encodes CDR1 MNHEY and CDR2 SVGAGI. CDR3 nucleotide sequence: TGTGCCAGCAGTTATTTCATGGGGGCGCAGCCCCAGCATTTT. Translated: CASSYFMGAQPQHF.

This chain uses TRBV27 with TRBJ1-1; no reliable D call. The germline CDR1 and CDR2 sequences are MNHEY and SMNVEV (reference sequence). The CDR3 has 16 residues. The V and J ends lost 4 bases and 4 bases respectively, with 19 bases between them. CDR3 in DNA: TGTGCCAGCAGTTCTAACTCGGGGAGGCTGAGCACTGAAGCTTTCTTT. Protein: CASSSNSGRLSTEAFF.

The chain recombines TRBV9 with TRBJ2-3; D remains ambiguous. CDR1 SGDLS and CDR2 YYNGEE come from the germline V gene. Between the trimmed V and J ends, which lost 0 bases and 1 base, there was a span of 12 bases. The CDR3 consists of 16 residues. CDR3 in DNA: TGTGCCAGCAGCGTAGGACCAGACTCCGGCACAGATACGCAGTATTTT. It translates to CASSVGPDSGTDTQYF.